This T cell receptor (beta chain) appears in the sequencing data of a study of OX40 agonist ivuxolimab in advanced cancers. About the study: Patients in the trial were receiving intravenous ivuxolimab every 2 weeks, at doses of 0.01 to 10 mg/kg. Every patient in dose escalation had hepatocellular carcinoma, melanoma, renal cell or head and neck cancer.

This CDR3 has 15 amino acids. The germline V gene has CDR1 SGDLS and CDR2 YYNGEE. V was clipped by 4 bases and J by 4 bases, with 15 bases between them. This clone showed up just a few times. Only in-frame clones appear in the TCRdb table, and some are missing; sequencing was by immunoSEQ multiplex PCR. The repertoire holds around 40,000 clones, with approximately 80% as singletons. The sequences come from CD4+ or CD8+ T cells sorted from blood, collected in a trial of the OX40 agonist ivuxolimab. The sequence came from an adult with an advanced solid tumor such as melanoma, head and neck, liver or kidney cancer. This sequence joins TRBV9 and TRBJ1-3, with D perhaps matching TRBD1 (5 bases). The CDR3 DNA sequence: TGTGCCAGCAGCCCAGACGGGGGAGCAGGAAACACCATATATTTT. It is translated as CASSPDGGAGNTIYF.